Included here is one TCR beta chain sequence, with context. Its target is not known. Germline V gene data show CDR1 as SGHDT and CDR2 as YYEEEE. This CDR3 spans 15 amino acids. V was trimmed by 2 bases and J by 2 bases, leaving 14 bases between them. The data derive from a study of cytomegalovirus exposure and HLA in healthy donors. Study-wide findings and caveats: Further analysis, carried out later, found HLA-associated TCR beta chains more clonally expanded than equally common other chains. Follow-up analysis later connected one missense variant in DCLRE1C with trimming of TCR beta V- and J-genes. The study labeled about 160 TCR beta chains cytomegalovirus-associated.

Vbeta (60) and Jbeta (13) primers were used in the PCR. Assay used: immunoSEQ multiplex PCR; TCRdb lists only in-frame clones, some missing. The data hold 120,000 to 150,000 clones, with about 83% observed a single time. The sequenced material came from PBMCs. The chain combines TRBV5-6 with TRBJ2-7; D may be TRBD1 (5 bases). The sequence was obtained from a man aged 40-55 years in good health and CMV-seropositive. The CDR3 nucleotides are TGTGCCAGCAGCTTAGGGGCCGACGGCGCCTACGAGCAGTACTTC. Protein: CASSLGADGAYEQYF.